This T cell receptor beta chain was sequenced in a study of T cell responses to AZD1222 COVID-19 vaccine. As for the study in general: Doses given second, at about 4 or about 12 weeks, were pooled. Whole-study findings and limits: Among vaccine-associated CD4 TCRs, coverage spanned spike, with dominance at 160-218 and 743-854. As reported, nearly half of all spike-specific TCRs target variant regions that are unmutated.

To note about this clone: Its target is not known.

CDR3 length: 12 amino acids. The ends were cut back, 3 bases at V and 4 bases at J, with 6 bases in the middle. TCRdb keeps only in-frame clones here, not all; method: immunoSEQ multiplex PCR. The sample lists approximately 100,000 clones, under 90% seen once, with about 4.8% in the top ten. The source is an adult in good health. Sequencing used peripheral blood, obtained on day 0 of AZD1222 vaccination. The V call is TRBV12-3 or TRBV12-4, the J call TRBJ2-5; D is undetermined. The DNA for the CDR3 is TGTGCCAGCAGTTTGGCATCAGAGACCCAGTACTTC. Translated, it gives CASSLASETQYF.